The 10 T cell receptor beta chains presented below share a single source sample, sequenced in a study of cytomegalovirus exposure and HLA in healthy donors. With 60 Vbeta and 13 Jbeta primers, the PCR was carried out. The repertoire was sequenced with immunoSEQ multiplex PCR; TCRdb's copy has only in-frame clones and lacks some. Of approximately 110,000 clones listed, 70% to 75% were seen once; the top ten hold around 1.3%. The specimen sequenced was PBMCs. These receptors originate from a man aged 35-49 years in good health and CMV-seronegative.

The V call is TRBV11-3, the J call TRBJ2-7; a weak D match, TRBD1 (6 bases). Trimming pared 5 bases from V and 2 bases from J, leaving 13 bases between. Germline CDR1 is SGHNT and CDR2 is YENEEA. CDR3 size: 14 residues. CDR3 bases: TGTGCCAGCAGCCCTAAGGACAGTACCTACGAGCAGTACTTC. Its protein is CASSPKDSTYEQYF.

The V and J genes are TRBV6-5 and TRBJ1-1, with TRBD1 matching 11 bases. The germline CDR1 and CDR2 sequences are MNHEY and SVGAGI. V gave up 4 bases and J gave up 4 bases; unmatched junction bases: 8. The CDR3 has 16 amino acids. CDR3 in DNA: TGTGCCAGCAGTTCCCGGACAGGGGGCGCAGCCACTGAAGCTTTCTTT. Protein product: CASSSRTGGAATEAFF.

V and J are TRBV28 and TRBJ1-2; D unclear. Trimming took off 5 bases at V and 4 bases at J, with 8 bases between the two ends. Germline loops: CDR1 MDHEN, CDR2 SYDVKM. The CDR3 consists of 12 residues. The CDR3 here is CASSLESYGYTF. CDR3 sequence (DNA): TGTGCCAGCAGTCTCGAGAGCTATGGCTACACCTTC.

This clone is a singleton in its sample. This chain connects TRBV11-2 to TRBJ2-7, with 7 bases lining up with TRBD1. The CDR3 is 15 residues long. CDR1 SGHAT and CDR2 FQNNGV come from the germline V gene. V lost 7 bases and J lost 6; bases outside the gene matches: 15. CDR3 in amino acids: CASIQGEGSEGEQYF. The CDR3 DNA reads TGTGCCAGCATCCAGGGGGAAGGATCCGAGGGCGAGCAGTACTTC.

CDR3 protein: CASSYLAGEETQYF. For the CDR3, the DNA is TGTGCCAGCAGTTACCTAGCGGGAGAAGAGACCCAGTACTTC. V is TRBV6-5 and J is TRBJ2-5; 10 bases are a match to TRBD2. Germline V lookup: CDR1 MNHEY, CDR2 SVGAGI. The CDR3 has 14 residues. Losses at the gene ends were 2 bases for V and 3 bases for J; bases not matched to a gene: 0.

V usage is TRBV9 and J usage is TRBJ1-6; 8 nucleotides agree with TRBD1. This CDR3 spans 15 amino acids. Germline values: CDR1 SGDLS, CDR2 YYNGEE. V was clipped by 5 bases and J by 9 bases; unmatched bases: 10. The CDR3 loop reads CASSIGQGLPSPLHF. The DNA for the CDR3 is TGTGCCAGCAGTATCGGACAGGGTTTACCTTCACCCCTCCACTTT. Drawing the rest from reference TRBV9 and TRBJ1-6, the complete variable domain is DSGVTQTPKHLITATGQRVTLRCSPRSGDLSVYWYQQSLDQGLQFLIQYYNGEERAKGNILERFSAQQFPDLHSELNLSSLELGDSALYFCASSIGQGLPSPLHFGNGTRLTVT.

This chain joins TRBV27 and TRBJ2-2; unclear D gene. Germline CDR1 reads MNHEY; CDR2 reads SMNVEV (reference sequence). V was pared by 8 bases and J by 4 bases, with 8 bases between. The CDR3 has 12 amino acids. CDR3 protein: CASAEPTGELFF. CDR3 nucleotides: TGTGCCAGCGCAGAACCCACCGGGGAGCTGTTTTTT.

This clone has just a few counts. The CDR3 loop reads CASSEIRGQSNTEAFF. CDR3 nucleotides: TGTGCCAGCAGTGAAATTAGGGGACAGTCAAACACTGAAGCTTTCTTT. The gene calls are TRBV6-1 and TRBJ1-1, with 7 positions matching TRBD1. There are 16 residues in the CDR3. Germline V CDR1 and CDR2: MNHNS, SASEGT. The trim removed 2 bases at V and 2 bases at J, leaving 8 bases unmatched.

The genes are TRBV7-2 and TRBJ2-2; the D is unclear. The ends were cut back, 2 bases at V and 1 base at J, with 8 bases in the middle. The length of the CDR3 is 15 residues. The germline CDR1 and CDR2 sequences are SGHTA and FQGNSA. The CDR3 DNA is TGTGCCAGCAGCTTAATGTCGGGGAACACCGGGGAGCTGTTTTTT. This encodes CASSLMSGNTGELFF. Full variable domain (missing parts from reference TRBV7-2 and TRBJ2-2): GAGVSQSPSNKVTEKGKDVELRCDPISGHTALYWYRQSLGQGLEFLIYFQGNSAPDKSGLPSDRFSAERTGGSVSTLTIQRTQQEDSAVYLCASSLMSGNTGELFFGEGSRLTVL.

The chain uses TRBV27 and TRBJ2-1, with 8 nucleotides matching TRBD2. Germline CDR1 is MNHEY and CDR2 is SMNVEV (reference sequence). Trimming removed 7 bases from V and 1 base from J; junction bases left unmatched: 6. This CDR3 has 15 residues. The CDR3 here is CASNAGTSSYNEQFF. The CDR3 DNA is TGTGCCAGCAATGCCGGGACTAGTTCCTACAATGAGCAGTTCTTC.